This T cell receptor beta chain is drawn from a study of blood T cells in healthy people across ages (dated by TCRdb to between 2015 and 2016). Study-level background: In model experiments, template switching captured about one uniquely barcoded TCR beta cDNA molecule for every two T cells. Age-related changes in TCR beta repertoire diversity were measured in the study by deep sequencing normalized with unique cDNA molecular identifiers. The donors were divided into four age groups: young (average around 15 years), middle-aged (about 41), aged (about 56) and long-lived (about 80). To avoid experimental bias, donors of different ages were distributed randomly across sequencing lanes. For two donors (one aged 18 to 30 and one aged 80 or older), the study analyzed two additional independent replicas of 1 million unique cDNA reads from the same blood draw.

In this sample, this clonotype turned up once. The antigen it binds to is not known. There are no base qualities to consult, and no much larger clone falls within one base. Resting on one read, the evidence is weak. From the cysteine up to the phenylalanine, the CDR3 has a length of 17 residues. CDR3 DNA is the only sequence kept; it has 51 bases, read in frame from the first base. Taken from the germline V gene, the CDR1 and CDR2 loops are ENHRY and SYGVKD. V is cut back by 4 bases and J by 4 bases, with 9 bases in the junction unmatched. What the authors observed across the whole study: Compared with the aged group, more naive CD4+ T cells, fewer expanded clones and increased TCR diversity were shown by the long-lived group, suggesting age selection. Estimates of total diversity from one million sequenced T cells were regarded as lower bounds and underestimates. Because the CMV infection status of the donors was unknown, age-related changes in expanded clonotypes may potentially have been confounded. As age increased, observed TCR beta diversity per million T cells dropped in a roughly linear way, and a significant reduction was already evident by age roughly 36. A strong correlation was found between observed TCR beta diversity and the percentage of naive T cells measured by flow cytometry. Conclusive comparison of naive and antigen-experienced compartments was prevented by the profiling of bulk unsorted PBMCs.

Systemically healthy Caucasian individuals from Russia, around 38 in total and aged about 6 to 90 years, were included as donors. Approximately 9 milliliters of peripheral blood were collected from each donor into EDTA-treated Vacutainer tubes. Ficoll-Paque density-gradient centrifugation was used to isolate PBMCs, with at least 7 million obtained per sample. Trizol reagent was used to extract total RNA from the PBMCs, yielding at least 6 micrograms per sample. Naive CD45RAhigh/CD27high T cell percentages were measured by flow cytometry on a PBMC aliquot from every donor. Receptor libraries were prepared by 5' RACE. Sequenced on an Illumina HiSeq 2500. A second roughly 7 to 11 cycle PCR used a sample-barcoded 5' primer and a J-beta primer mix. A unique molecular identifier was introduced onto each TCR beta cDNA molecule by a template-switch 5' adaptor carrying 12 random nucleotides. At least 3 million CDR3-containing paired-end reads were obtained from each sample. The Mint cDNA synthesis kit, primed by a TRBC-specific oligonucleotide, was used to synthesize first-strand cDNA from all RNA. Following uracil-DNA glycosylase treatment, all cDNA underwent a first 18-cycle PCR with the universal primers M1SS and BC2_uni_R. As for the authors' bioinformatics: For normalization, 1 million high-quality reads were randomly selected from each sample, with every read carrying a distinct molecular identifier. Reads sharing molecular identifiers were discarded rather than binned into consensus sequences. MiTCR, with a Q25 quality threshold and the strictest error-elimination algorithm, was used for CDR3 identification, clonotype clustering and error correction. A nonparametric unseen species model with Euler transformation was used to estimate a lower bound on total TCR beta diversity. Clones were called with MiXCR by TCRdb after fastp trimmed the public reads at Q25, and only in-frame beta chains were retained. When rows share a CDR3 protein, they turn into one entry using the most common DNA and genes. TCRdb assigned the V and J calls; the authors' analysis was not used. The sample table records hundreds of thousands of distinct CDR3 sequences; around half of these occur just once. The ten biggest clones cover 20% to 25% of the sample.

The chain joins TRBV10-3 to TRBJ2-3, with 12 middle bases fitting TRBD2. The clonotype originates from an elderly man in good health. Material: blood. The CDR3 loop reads CAISVATSGSGADTQYF. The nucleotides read TGTGCCATCAGTGTGGCGACTAGCGGGAGTGGGGCAGATACGCAGTATTTT.